In this sample, the clone carrying this T cell receptor beta chain turned up a few times. Its target is not known. This sample was taken from a study of regulatory T cells in long-lasting Graves disease. Study-wide findings and caveats: Owing to a sample size that was small, accuracy may have been reduced.

The time point denotes: persistent/refractory GD, antithyroid drugs over 5 years with positive TRAb. Isolated PBMC RNA provided the starting material for the TCR library. CDR3 length: 15 amino acids. V was cut by 2 bases and J by 0 bases, with 5 bases left in between. The V gene's germline CDR1 is WSHSY and CDR2 SAAADI. Library construction for TCR beta used iRepertoire HTBI primers and Arm-PCR of CDR3 regions. TCRdb recomputed calls from the multiplex PCR reads with MiXCR, one row per CDR3 protein. This table holds hundreds of thousands of distinct CDR3 sequences, around 21% found once. The receptor's source is a female donor with Graves disease. The sequencing used peripheral blood mononuclear cells (PBMCs), collected when the disease was refractory, from a patient treated with antithyroid drugs. The chain has TRBV10-2 and TRBJ1-6; D gene uncertain. The CDR3 sequence is CASSEGSSYNSPLHF. The CDR3 DNA sequence: TGCGCCAGCAGTGAGGGGAGCTCCTATAATTCACCCCTCCACTTT.